The clone carrying this TCR beta chain was picked up one time. Its antigen is not identified. The record originates from a study of cytomegalovirus exposure and HLA in healthy donors. Study as a whole: Among over 300 genotyped donors, about 85% fell in the Caucasian-associated ancestry cluster.

General observations from the study: Sequencing likely caused a cluster of highly shared sequence variants. Rare TCR sequences dominated, though some public TCRs recurred in many donors. For cytomegalovirus status, the classifier reportedly gave diagnoses with high specificity and sensitivity.

The study ran its PCR with 60 Vbeta and 13 Jbeta primers. The protocol was immunoSEQ multiplex PCR, while the TCRdb copy is restricted to in-frame clones and leaves out a portion. This sample has some 180,000 clones; roughly 87% occur once, and the top ten carry under 1.2%. The CDR3 loop spans 13 amino acids. V was clipped by 8 bases and J by 1 base; unmatched bases: 4. Germline values: CDR1 MDHEN, CDR2 SYDVKM. The sequencing input was PBMCs. The origin of this receptor is a boy aged 2 to 10 in good health and CMV-seronegative. The genes are TRBV28 and TRBJ1-1; the match to TRBD1 covers 7 bases. In DNA, the CDR3 is TGTGCCAGCGGGGGACAGACGAACACTGAAGCTTTCTTT. This gives the protein CASGGQTNTEAFF.